One T cell receptor beta chain is described in this entry. Its cognate antigen is unknown. The V gene end was trimmed by 1 base and the J gene end by 0 bases; junction bases not matched to a gene: 2. This CDR3 spans 16 amino acids. Germline CDR1 and CDR2: LGHNT and FRNRAP. The repertoire was sequenced with immunoSEQ multiplex PCR; TCRdb's copy has only in-frame clones and lacks some. The sample has about 34,000 clones; approximately 80% are singletons. These data are taken from a study of T cell responses to AZD1222 COVID-19 vaccine. Study-wide results and limits: Elevations in Spike-specific TCR breadth and depth followed administration of two AZD1222 doses. Spike-wide vaccine-associated CD4 TCRs dominated at 160-218 and 743-854. In all cases, repertoires were sampled only after the peak T cell response.

J is TRBJ2-5 and V is TRBV12-5; 10 bases line up with TRBD1. The sequence derives from an adult who received the AZD1222 COVID-19 vaccine. Sequenced material: peripheral blood, taken 28 days after the second AZD1222 dose. In DNA, the CDR3 is TGTGCTAGTGGTTTGGGGACAGGGGGGTACCAAGAGACCCAGTACTTC. Translated, it gives CASGLGTGGYQETQYF.